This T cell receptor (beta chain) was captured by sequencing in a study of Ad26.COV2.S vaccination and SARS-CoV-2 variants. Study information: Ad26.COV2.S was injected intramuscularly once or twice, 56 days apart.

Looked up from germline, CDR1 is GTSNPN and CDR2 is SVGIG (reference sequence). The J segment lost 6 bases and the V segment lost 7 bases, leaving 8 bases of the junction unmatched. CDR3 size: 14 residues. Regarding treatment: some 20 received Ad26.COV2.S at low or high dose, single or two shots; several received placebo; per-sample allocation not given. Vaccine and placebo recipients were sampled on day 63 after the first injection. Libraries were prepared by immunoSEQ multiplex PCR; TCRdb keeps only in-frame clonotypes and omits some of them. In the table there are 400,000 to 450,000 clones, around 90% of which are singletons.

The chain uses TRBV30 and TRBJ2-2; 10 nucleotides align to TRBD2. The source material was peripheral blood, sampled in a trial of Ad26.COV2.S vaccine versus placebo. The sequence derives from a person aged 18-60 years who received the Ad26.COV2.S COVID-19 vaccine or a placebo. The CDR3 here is CALTNLAGAGELFF. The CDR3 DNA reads TGTGCCTTGACCAACCTAGCGGGAGCCGGGGAGCTGTTTTTT.